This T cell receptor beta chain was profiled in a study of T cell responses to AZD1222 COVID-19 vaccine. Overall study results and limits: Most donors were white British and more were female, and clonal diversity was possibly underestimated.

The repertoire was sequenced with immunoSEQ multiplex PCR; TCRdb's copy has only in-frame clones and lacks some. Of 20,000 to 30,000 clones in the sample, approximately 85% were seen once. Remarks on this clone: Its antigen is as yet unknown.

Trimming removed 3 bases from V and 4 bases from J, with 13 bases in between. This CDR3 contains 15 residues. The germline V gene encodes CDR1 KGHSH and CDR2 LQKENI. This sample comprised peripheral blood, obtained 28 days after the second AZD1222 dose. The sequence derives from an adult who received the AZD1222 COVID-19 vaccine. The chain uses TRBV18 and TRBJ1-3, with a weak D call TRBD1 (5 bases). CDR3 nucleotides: TGTGCCAGCTCACCCCCAGGGAGGTCGGGAAACACCATATATTTT. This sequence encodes CASSPPGRSGNTIYF.